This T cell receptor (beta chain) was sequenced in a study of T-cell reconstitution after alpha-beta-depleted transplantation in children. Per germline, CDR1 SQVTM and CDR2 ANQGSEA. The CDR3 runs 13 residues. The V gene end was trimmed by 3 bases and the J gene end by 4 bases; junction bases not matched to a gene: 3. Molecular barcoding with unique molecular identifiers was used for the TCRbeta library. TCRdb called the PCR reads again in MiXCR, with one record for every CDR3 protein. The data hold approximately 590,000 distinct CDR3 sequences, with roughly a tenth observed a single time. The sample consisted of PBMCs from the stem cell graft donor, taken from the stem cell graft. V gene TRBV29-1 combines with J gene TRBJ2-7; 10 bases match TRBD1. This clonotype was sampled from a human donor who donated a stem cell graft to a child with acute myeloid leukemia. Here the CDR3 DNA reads TGCAGCGTTGAGACAGGGGGCGCGTACGAGCAGTACTTC. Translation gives CSVETGGAYEQYF.